The T cell receptor beta chain described here comes from a study of blood T cell repertoires in COVID-19. Study-level information: Material from acute and convalescent COVID-19 was sourced from the United States, Italy and Spain. From T cells, B-cell-depleted T cells, or PBMCs came the material, which was cDNA or gDNA.

Germline CDR1 LNHDA, CDR2 SQIVND (reference sequence). CDR3 length: 18 amino acids. Trimming cost V 6 bases and J 1 base, with 22 bases left between them. This table comes from immunoSEQ multiplex PCR, and its TCRdb copy is limited to in-frame clones, with some not included. The repertoire includes around 380,000 clones, roughly 86% of them detected once, and 1% to 1.5% sits in the top ten. Those enrolled, adults aged 18 to 89 years, came from 20 to 25 US areas. Cohorts were based on clinical histories the participants reported. This TCR was recovered from a man younger than 40 who had recovered from COVID-19. Sequencing input: PBMCs or T cells enriched from blood (not recorded which). The V call is TRBV19, the J call TRBJ2-1; possible D gene TRBD2, 6 bases. The CDR3 loop reads CASSLAGTVTFSYNEQFF. CDR3 sequence (DNA): TGTGCCAGTAGCCTTGCTGGGACTGTGACCTTTTCCTACAATGAGCAGTTCTTC.